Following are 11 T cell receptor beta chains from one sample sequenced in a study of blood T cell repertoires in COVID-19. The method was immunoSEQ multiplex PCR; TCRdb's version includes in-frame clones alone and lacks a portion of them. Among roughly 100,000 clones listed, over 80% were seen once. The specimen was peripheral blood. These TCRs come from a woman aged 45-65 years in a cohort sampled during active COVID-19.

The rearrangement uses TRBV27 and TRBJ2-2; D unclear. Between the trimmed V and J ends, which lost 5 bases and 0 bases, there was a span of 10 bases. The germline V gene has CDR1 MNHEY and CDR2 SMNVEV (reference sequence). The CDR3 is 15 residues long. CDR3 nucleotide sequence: TGTGCCAGCAGTCTCCACAGACCGAACACCGGGGAGCTGTTTTTT. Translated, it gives CASSLHRPNTGELFF.

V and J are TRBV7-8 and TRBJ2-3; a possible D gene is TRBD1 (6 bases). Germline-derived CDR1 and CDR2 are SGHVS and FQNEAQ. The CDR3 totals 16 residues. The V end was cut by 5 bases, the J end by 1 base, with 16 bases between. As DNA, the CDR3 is TGTGCCAGCAGCCGATGGGGGCTTCGGGGCACAGATACGCAGTATTTT. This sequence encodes CASSRWGLRGTDTQYF.

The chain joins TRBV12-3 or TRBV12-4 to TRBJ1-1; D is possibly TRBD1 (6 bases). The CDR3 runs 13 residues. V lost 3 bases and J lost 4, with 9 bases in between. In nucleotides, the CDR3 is TGTGCCAGCAGTTTCTGGGGGCCCACTGAAGCTTTCTTT. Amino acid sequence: CASSFWGPTEAFF.

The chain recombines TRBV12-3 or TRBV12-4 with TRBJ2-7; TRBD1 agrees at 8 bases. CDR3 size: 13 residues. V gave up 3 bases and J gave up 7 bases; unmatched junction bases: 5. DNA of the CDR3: TGTGCCAGCAGTTTGCAGGGGGCTTGGGAGCAGTACTTC. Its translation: CASSLQGAWEQYF.

CDR3 amino acids: CASSPRTANYGYTF. The CDR3 DNA follows: TGTGCCAGCAGCCCAAGGACAGCTAACTATGGCTACACCTTC. This sequence joins TRBV9 and TRBJ1-2; D is possibly TRBD1 (6 bases). The V gene's germline CDR1 is SGDLS and CDR2 YYNGEE. With 4 bases removed from V and 0 bases from J, the gap between germline ends came to 10 bases. The CDR3 runs to 14 residues.

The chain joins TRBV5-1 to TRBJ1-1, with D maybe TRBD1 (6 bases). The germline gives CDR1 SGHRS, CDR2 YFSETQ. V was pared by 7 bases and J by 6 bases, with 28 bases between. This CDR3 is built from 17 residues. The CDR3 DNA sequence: TGCGCCAGCCGCACGCTTTTGAGGCAGGGGAACTCCGCTGAAGCTTTCTTT. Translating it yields CASRTLLRQGNSAEAFF.

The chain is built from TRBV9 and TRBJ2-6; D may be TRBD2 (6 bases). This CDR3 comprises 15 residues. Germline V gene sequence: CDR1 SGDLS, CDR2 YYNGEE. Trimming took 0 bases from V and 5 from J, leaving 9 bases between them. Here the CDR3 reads CASSVAGSWANVLTF. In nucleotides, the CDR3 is TGTGCCAGCAGCGTAGCCGGGAGCTGGGCCAACGTCCTGACTTTC.

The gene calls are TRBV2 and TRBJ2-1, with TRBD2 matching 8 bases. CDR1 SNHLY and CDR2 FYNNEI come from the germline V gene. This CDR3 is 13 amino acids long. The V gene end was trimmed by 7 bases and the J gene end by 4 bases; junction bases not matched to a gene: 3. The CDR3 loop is CASTPGGYNEQFF. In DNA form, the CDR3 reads TGTGCCAGCACCCCGGGGGGGTACAATGAGCAGTTCTTC.

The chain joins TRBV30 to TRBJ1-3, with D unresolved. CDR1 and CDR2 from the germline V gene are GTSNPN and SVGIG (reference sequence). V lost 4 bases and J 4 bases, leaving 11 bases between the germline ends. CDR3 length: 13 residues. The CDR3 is CAWTNSGGNTIYF. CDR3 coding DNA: TGTGCCTGGACGAATAGCGGGGGAAACACCATATATTTT.

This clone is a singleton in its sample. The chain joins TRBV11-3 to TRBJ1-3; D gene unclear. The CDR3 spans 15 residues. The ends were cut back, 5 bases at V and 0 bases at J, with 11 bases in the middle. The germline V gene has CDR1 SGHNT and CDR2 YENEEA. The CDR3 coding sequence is TGTGCCAGCAGCCTAAGCGGGAGCTCTGGAAACACCATATATTTT. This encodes CASSLSGSSGNTIYF.

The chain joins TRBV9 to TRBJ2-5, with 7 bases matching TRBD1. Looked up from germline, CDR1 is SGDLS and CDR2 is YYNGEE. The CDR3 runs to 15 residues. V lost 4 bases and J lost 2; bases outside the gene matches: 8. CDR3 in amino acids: CASSTDSGQQETQYF. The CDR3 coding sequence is TGTGCCAGCAGCACCGACTCGGGACAGCAAGAGACCCAGTACTTC.